This TCR beta chain was obtained from a study of T cell repertoires in cytomegalovirus infection. Overall study: It can be stated that public TCR beta signatures indicated CMV infection as well as a matching HLA type.

CDR3 length: 13 amino acids. The germline V and J ends were trimmed by 2 bases and 4 bases, with 8 bases remaining between them. Germline CDR1 and CDR2: MNHEY and SVGEGT. This clonotype was seen a handful of times. The target antigen is unknown. A single record per CDR3 protein comes from TCRdb applying MiXCR to the reads. This sample has roughly 500,000 distinct CDR3 sequences, with 30% to 40% found just once. V and J are TRBV6-2 or TRBV6-3 and TRBJ1-1; a weak D match, TRBD1 (6 bases). This specimen was cultured PBMCs, taken from culture after CMV antigen stimulation. This clonotype was obtained from a human donor in good health (CMV status not recorded). Some clones in this sample may be carry-over from other donors' samples. CDR3 sequence reads: CASSYEGVTEAFF. Written as DNA, the CDR3 is TGTGCCAGCAGTTACGAGGGGGTCACTGAAGCTTTCTTT.